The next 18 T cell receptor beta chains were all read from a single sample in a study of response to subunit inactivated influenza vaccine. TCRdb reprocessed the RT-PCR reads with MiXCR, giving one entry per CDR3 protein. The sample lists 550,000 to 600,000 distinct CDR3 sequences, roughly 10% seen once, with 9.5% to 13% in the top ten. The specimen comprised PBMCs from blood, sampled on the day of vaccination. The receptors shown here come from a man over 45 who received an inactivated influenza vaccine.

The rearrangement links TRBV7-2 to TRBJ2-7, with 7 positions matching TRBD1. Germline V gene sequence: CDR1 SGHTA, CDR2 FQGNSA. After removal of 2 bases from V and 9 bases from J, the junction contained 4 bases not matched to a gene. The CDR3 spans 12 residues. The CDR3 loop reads CASSLRTGRQYF. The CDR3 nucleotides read TGTGCCAGCAGCTTAAGGACAGGTCGGCAGTACTTC.

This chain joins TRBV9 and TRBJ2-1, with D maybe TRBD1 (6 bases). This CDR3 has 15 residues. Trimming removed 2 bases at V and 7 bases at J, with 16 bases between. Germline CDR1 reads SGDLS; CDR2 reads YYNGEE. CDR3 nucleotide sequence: TGTGCCAGCAGCGTCTCAGGGGTATCCGGGAATGAGCAGTTCTTC. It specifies CASSVSGVSGNEQFF.

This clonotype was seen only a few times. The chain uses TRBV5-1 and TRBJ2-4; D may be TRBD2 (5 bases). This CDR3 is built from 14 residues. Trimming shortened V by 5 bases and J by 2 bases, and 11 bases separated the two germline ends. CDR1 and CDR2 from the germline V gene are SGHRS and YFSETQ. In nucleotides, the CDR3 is TGCGCCAGCAGTGGCTCGGGAACCAAAAACATTCAGTACTTC. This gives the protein CASSGSGTKNIQYF.

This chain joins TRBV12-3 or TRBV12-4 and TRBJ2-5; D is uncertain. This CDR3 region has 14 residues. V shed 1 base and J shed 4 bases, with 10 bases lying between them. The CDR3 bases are TGTGCCAGCAGTTTAGACGTCGGTAGAGAGACCCAGTACTTC. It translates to CASSLDVGRETQYF.

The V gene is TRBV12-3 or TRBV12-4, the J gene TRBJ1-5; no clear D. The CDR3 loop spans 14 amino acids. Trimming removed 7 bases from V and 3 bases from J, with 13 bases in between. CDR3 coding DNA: TGTGCCAGCACCCCAGCTTATCCCAATCAGCCCCAGCATTTT. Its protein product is CASTPAYPNQPQHF.

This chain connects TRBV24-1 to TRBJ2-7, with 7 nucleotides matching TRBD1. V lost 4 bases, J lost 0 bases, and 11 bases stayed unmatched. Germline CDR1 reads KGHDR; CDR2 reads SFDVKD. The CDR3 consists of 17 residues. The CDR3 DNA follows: TGTGCCACCAGTGAACGACAGGGTTACCTTAGCTCCTACGAGCAGTACTTC. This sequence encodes CATSERQGYLSSYEQYF.

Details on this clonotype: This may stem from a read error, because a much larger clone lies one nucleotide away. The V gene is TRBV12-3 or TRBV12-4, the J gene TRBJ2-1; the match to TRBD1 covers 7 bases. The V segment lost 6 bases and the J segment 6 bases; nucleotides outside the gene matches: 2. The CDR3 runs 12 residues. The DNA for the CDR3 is TGTGCCAGCAGGGGACAGCGCAATGAGCAGTTCTTC. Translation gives CASRGQRNEQFF.

CDR3 amino acids: CASSQGDRVGEKLFF. The CDR3 DNA follows: TGCGCCAGCAGCCAAGGGGACAGGGTCGGAGAAAAACTGTTTTTT. V is TRBV4-3 and J is TRBJ1-4; TRBD1 matches at 9 bases. Germline-derived CDR1 and CDR2 are LGHNA and YSLEER. The CDR3 totals 15 residues. V lost 1 base to trimming and J lost 8 bases; unmatched junction nucleotides: 5.

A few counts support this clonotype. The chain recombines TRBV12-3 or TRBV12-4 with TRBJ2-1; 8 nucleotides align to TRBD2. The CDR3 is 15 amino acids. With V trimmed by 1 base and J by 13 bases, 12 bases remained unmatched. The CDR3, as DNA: TGTGCCAGCAGTTTAGGTTCAGAGGGTAGCGGGGTTCAGTTCTTC. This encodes CASSLGSEGSGVQFF.

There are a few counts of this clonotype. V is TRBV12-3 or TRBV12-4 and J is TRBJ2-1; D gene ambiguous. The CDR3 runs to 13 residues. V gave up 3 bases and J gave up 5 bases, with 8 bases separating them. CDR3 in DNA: TGTGCCAGCAGTTTTTTAGGTAACAATGAGCAGTTCTTC. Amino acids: CASSFLGNNEQFF.

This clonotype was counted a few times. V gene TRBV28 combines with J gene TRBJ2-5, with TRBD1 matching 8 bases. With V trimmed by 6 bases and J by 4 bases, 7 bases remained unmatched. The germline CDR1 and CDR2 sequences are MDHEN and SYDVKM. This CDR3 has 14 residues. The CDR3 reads CASSLDRGPETQYF. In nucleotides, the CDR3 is TGTGCCAGCAGCCTCGACAGGGGTCCAGAGACCCAGTACTTC. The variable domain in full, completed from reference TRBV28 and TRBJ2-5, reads DVKVTQSSRYLVKRTGEKVFLECVQDMDHENMFWYRQDPGLGLRLIYFSYDVKMKEKGDIPEGYSVSREKKERFSLILESASTNQTSMYLCASSLDRGPETQYFGPGTRLLVL.

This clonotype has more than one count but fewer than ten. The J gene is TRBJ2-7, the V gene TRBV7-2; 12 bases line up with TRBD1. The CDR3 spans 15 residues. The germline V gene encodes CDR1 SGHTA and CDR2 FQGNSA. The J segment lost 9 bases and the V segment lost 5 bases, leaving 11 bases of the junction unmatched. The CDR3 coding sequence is TGTGCCAGCAGCCCAAACCGGGACAGGGGGCTGGGGCAGTACTTC. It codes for CASSPNRDRGLGQYF.

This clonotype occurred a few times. The CDR3 DNA is TGTGCCAGCAGCTTAATCCTAGCGATCAATGAGCAGTTCTTC. Amino acid sequence: CASSLILAINEQFF. The rearrangement links TRBV7-8 to TRBJ2-1, with D possibly matching TRBD2 (6 bases). CDR3 size: 14 residues. Germline V CDR1 and CDR2: SGHVS, FQNEAQ. Trimming took 2 bases from V and 6 from J, leaving 11 bases between them.

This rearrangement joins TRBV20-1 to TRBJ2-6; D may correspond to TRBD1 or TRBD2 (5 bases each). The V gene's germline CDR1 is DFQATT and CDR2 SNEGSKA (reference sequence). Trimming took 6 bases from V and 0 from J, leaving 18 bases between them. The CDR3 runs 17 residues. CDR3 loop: CSATEGTGSSGANVLTF. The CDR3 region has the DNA TGCAGTGCCACAGAGGGGACGGGAAGCTCTGGGGCCAACGTCCTGACTTTC.

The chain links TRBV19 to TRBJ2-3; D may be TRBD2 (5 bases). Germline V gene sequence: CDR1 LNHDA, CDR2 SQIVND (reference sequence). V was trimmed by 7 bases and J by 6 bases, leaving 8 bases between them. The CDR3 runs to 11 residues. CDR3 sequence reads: CASKAGDTQYF. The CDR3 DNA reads TGTGCCAGTAAGGCGGGCGATACGCAGTATTTT.

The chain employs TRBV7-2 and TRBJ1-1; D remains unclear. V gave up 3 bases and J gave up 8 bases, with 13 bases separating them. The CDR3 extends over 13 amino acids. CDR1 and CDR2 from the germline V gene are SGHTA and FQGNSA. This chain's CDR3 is CASSFELQKEAFF. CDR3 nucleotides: TGTGCCAGCAGCTTCGAATTGCAGAAGGAAGCTTTCTTT.

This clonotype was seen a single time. CDR3 in DNA: TGTGCCAGCAATAATCAGGGCTCGCTCGAGACCCAGTACTTC. Translated: CASNNQGSLETQYF. The chain employs TRBV6-1 and TRBJ2-5, with a tentative D call TRBD1 (5 bases). The CDR3 runs 14 residues. The V end was cut by 7 bases, the J end by 5 bases, with 17 bases between. Per germline, CDR1 MNHNS and CDR2 SASEGT.

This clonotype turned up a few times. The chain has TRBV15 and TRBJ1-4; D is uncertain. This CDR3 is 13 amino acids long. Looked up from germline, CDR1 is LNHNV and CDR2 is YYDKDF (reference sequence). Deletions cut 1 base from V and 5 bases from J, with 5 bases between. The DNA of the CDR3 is TGTGCCACCAGCAGAGCCCTAAATGAAAAACTGTTTTTT. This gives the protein CATSRALNEKLFF.